This note documents a single TCR beta chain sequence. The sample is drawn from a study of blood T cell repertoires in COVID-19. The repertoire was sequenced with immunoSEQ multiplex PCR; TCRdb's copy has only in-frame clones and lacks some. This table holds about 300,000 clones, 85% to 90% found once. CDR1 and CDR2 from the germline V gene are LNHDA and SQIVND (reference sequence). This CDR3 has 13 residues. The V gene lost 6 bases and the J gene lost 6 bases, with 14 bases spanning the gap. The sequencing sample was made of PBMCs or T cells enriched from blood (not recorded which). The chain has TRBV19 and TRBJ1-1; D is perhaps TRBD1 (6 bases). The origin of this receptor is a man aged 25 to 40 who had recovered from COVID-19. In DNA, the CDR3 is TGTGCCAGTAGCGCGGACAGAAAATCTGAAGCTTTCTTT. Translated: CASSADRKSEAFF. The full variable domain, rest sourced from reference TRBV19 and TRBJ1-1, is DGGITQSPKYLFRKEGQNVTLSCEQNLNHDAMYWYRQDPGQGLRLIYYSQIVNDFQKGDIAEGYSVSREKKESFPLTVTSAQKNPTAFYLCASSADRKSEAFFGQGTRLTVV.